The rows below give T cell receptor beta chains drawn from one sample of a study of blood T cell repertoires in COVID-19. Profiled with immunoSEQ multiplex PCR; TCRdb holds only in-frame clones, not every one. Of more than 300,000 clones in the sample, roughly 92% are singletons; the top ten hold about 0.78%. Input material: PBMCs or T cells enriched from blood (not recorded which). Every receptor here comes from a woman in her 40s who had been exposed to COVID-19. Both conserved end residues are part of each CDR3. Fields, in order: V gene, J gene, clone size, D gene, CDR3 DNA, CDR3 protein. D genes are given only for firm matches. Size is omitted from some rows. Given values are once, few, many or a class for expanded clones.

V: TRBV6-5
J: TRBJ1-2
size: -
D: -
DNA: TGTGCCAGCAGGGGGCCTGAGGTTGGCTACACCTTC
CDR3: CASRGPEVGYTF

V: TRBV4-1
J: TRBJ2-2
size: -
D: TRBD1
DNA: TGCGCCAGCAGCCAAGTCAGGGACAGGGGCCGTGGCGGGGAGCTGTTTTTT
CDR3: CASSQVRDRGRGGELFF

V: TRBV11-3
J: TRBJ2-2
size: -
D: -
DNA: TGTGCCAGCAGCTTAGAACAGCGGGAGCTGTTTTTT
CDR3: CASSLEQRELFF

V: TRBV15
J: TRBJ1-2
size: -
D: TRBD1
DNA: TGTGCCACCAGCAGAGGGACAGGGGGCTATGGCTACACCTTC
CDR3: CATSRGTGGYGYTF

V: TRBV19
J: TRBJ2-3
size: -
D: -
DNA: TGTGCCAGTAGTATAACTCGGGGAGATACGCAGTATTTT
CDR3: CASSITRGDTQYF

V: TRBV24-1
J: TRBJ2-1
size: -
D: -
DNA: TGTGCCACCAGTGATTCGCGGGGACTTAAGGAGCAGTTCTTC
CDR3: CATSDSRGLKEQFF

V: TRBV21-1
J: TRBJ1-1
size: once
D: -
DNA: TGTGCCAGCATACCTAATCAGGGACAGGATCGAGTGAACACTGAAGCTTTCTTT
CDR3: CASIPNQGQDRVNTEAFF

V: TRBV19
J: TRBJ1-5
size: -
D: TRBD1
DNA: TGTGCCAGTATGGGACAGGGGCGCAATCAGCCCCAGCATTTT
CDR3: CASMGQGRNQPQHF

V: TRBV30
J: TRBJ1-2
size: -
D: TRBD1
DNA: TGTGCCTGGAGCGTGACAGGGGGTCCTGGCTACACCTTC
CDR3: CAWSVTGGPGYTF

V: TRBV12-3/TRBV12-4
J: TRBJ1-3
size: once
D: -
DNA: TGTGCCAGCAGTTCCGGTAGCTCCATATATTTT
CDR3: CASSSGSSIYF

V: TRBV30
J: TRBJ1-2
size: -
D: -
DNA: TGTGCCTGGAGTGCCGCCGGCGGACAGAGCTATGGCTACACCTTC
CDR3: CAWSAAGGQSYGYTF

V: TRBV9
J: TRBJ1-2
size: -
D: TRBD1
DNA: TGTGCCAGCAGCGTAGCTGGAGGGACAGGGGCTCCTGGCTACACCTTC
CDR3: CASSVAGGTGAPGYTF

V: TRBV19
J: TRBJ2-2
size: -
D: TRBD1
DNA: TGTGCCAGTAGTATACTGGGCCAGGGGGCCGCCGGGGAGCTGTTTTTT
CDR3: CASSILGQGAAGELFF

V: TRBV2
J: TRBJ2-5
size: -
D: TRBD2
DNA: TGTGCCAGCAGGGCCGGGAGGGGAGAGACCCAGTACTTC
CDR3: CASRAGRGETQYF

V: TRBV5-1
J: TRBJ1-1
size: -
D: TRBD1
DNA: TGCGCCAGCAGCGGGACCAGGGGGCTAGCAGAAGCTTTCTTT
CDR3: CASSGTRGLAEAFF

V: TRBV6-5
J: TRBJ1-5
size: -
D: -
DNA: TGTGCCAGCAGCACGGGTTTCGGCAATCAGCCCCAGCATTTT
CDR3: CASSTGFGNQPQHF

V: TRBV2
J: TRBJ1-5
size: -
D: -
DNA: TGTGCCAGCAGCACTCTGGGGGGGGATAGCAATCAGCCCCAGCATTTT
CDR3: CASSTLGGDSNQPQHF

V: TRBV5-1
J: TRBJ2-1
size: -
D: TRBD1
DNA: TGCGCCAGCAGTGACGGGACAGCCTTTAATGAGCAGTTCTTC
CDR3: CASSDGTAFNEQFF

V: TRBV27
J: TRBJ1-2
size: -
D: -
DNA: TGTGCCAGCAGTTTGAAGTCTGGGGGGAACTATGGCTACACCTTC
CDR3: CASSLKSGGNYGYTF

V: TRBV7-9
J: TRBJ2-7
size: -
D: -
DNA: TGTGCCAGCAGCTTGGGTTTAGGAGCCGGCTACGAGCAGTACTTC
CDR3: CASSLGLGAGYEQYF

V: TRBV29-1
J: TRBJ1-1
size: -
D: -
DNA: TGCAGCGCCAAACCTCGAACCAGGGGCGCAGGGGCTTTCTTT
CDR3: CSAKPRTRGAGAFF

V: TRBV19
J: TRBJ1-5
size: -
D: TRBD1
DNA: TGTGCCACCGGGACAGGGGATAGCAATCAGCCCCAGCATTTT
CDR3: CATGTGDSNQPQHF

V: TRBV13
J: TRBJ1-3
size: -
D: -
DNA: TGTGCCAGCAGCTCCCTGAGACAGGTCCAGCCTGGAAACACCATATATTTT
CDR3: CASSSLRQVQPGNTIYF

V: TRBV11-2
J: TRBJ1-6
size: -
D: TRBD1
DNA: TGTGCCAGCAGCTACGGCAGTTTTTGGGACAGAAATTCACCCCTCCACTTT
CDR3: CASSYGSFWDRNSPLHF

V: TRBV14
J: TRBJ2-1
size: -
D: TRBD2
DNA: TGTGCCAGCAGCCAAGTTAGAGCGGCAGGGAGGGATGAGCAGTTCTTC
CDR3: CASSQVRAAGRDEQFF

V: TRBV29-1
J: TRBJ1-2
size: -
D: -
DNA: TGCAGCGTTGATTCACAGGGCCTATATGGCTACACCTTC
CDR3: CSVDSQGLYGYTF

V: TRBV7-8
J: TRBJ2-7
size: -
D: -
DNA: TGTGCCAGCAGCTCCCGACAGGTCCGAGAGCAGTACTTC
CDR3: CASSSRQVREQYF

V: TRBV15
J: TRBJ2-3
size: -
D: TRBD2
DNA: TGTGCCACCAGCAAGGGACTAGCGGGGTCAGATACGCAGTATTTT
CDR3: CATSKGLAGSDTQYF

V: TRBV19
J: TRBJ1-5
size: once
D: TRBD1
DNA: TGTGCCAGTAGTATAGAGGGGACAGGGAAACAGCCCCAGCATTTT
CDR3: CASSIEGTGKQPQHF

V: TRBV5-4
J: TRBJ1-2
size: -
D: -
DNA: TGTGCCAGCAGCTTGGCCGGGGTTAACTATGGCTACACCTTC
CDR3: CASSLAGVNYGYTF

V: TRBV7-9
J: TRBJ1-1
size: many
D: -
DNA: TGTGCCAGCAGCCTCGCGAGTGAAGCTTTCTTT
CDR3: CASSLASEAFF

V: TRBV20-1
J: TRBJ2-7
size: once
D: -
DNA: TGCAGTGCAGGCGAGGGATACGAGCAGTACTTC
CDR3: CSAGEGYEQYF

V: TRBV7-9
J: TRBJ1-6
size: -
D: -
DNA: TGTGCCAGCAGTGGGAGCTCCTATAATTCACCCCTCCACTTT
CDR3: CASSGSSYNSPLHF